What follows are 29 T cell receptor beta chains derived from one specimen sequenced in a study of cytomegalovirus exposure and HLA in healthy donors. The PCR ran on 60 Vbeta and 13 Jbeta primers. The method was immunoSEQ multiplex PCR; TCRdb's version includes in-frame clones alone and lacks a portion of them. The data show 190,000 or so clones, 75% to 85% seen once. Sequenced sample: PBMCs. These receptors were collected from a woman between 45 and 60 years old in good health and CMV-seropositive.

The chain has TRBV5-6 and TRBJ2-7, with D tentatively TRBD2 (6 bases). V was cut by 4 bases and J by 2 bases, with 19 bases left in between. Germline assignment: CDR1 SGHDT and CDR2 YYEEEE. This CDR3 contains 16 residues. CDR3 protein: CASSQDSGRGTYEQYF. The DNA of the CDR3 is TGTGCCAGCAGCCAGGATTCCGGGAGAGGAACCTACGAGCAGTACTTC.

This clone was seen once. The genes are TRBV18 and TRBJ2-1, with TRBD2 identical over 11 bases. Unmatched junction bases numbered 12, after V lost 1 base and J lost 10 bases. Germline values: CDR1 KGHSH, CDR2 LQKENI. The CDR3 covers 17 residues. CDR3 in DNA: TGTGCCAGCTCACCACTTACCCTAGCGGGAGGAAGTCACGAGCAGTTCTTC. It specifies CASSPLTLAGGSHEQFF. Full variable domain (rest looked up from reference TRBV18 and TRBJ2-1): NAGVMQNPRHLVRRRGQEARLRCSPMKGHSHVYWYRQLPEEGLKFMVYLQKENIIDESGMPKERFSAEFPKEGPSILRIQQVVRGDSAAYFCASSPLTLAGGSHEQFFGPGTRLTVL.

This clone appeared a single time. V gene TRBV7-8 combines with J gene TRBJ1-2, with a weak D call TRBD1 (6 bases). Germline V gene sequence: CDR1 SGHVS, CDR2 FQNEAQ. This CDR3 has 16 amino acids. V lost 5 bases to trimming and J lost 0 bases, with 16 bases between them. The CDR3 DNA is TGTGCCAGCAGCCCTCTAGCGGGGGGCCCTAACTATGGCTACACCTTC. Translation gives CASSPLAGGPNYGYTF. Full variable domain (missing parts from reference TRBV7-8 and TRBJ1-2): GAGVSQSPRYKVAKRGQDVALRCDPISGHVSLFWYQQALGQGPEFLTYFQNEAQLDKSGLPSDRFFAERPEGSVSTLKIQRTQQEDSAVYLCASSPLAGGPNYGYTFGSGTRLTVV.

The V gene is TRBV18, the J gene TRBJ2-2; 9 bases line up with TRBD2. The germline V gene has CDR1 KGHSH and CDR2 LQKENI. The V and J ends lost 6 bases and 3 bases, in that order; junction bases with no gene match: 8. The CDR3 is made up of 16 amino acids. The CDR3 DNA follows: TGTGCCAGCTCCCTTAGCGGGAGCGGGGACACCGGGGAGCTGTTTTTT. This encodes CASSLSGSGDTGELFF.

The count of this clone is one. The V call is TRBV7-9, the J call TRBJ2-7; 7 bases agree with TRBD2. This CDR3 has 17 amino acids. Trimming removed 5 bases from V and 1 base from J; junction bases left unmatched: 14. Per germline, CDR1 SEHNR and CDR2 FQNEAQ (reference sequence). CDR3 region: CASSGPQRSGKSYEQYF. CDR3 in DNA: TGTGCCAGCAGCGGGCCCCAGAGAAGCGGGAAGTCCTACGAGCAGTACTTC.

The table lists this clone with a few counts. The gene calls are TRBV27 and TRBJ2-1; 10 positions agree with TRBD2. CDR3 length: 15 residues. The germline V gene has CDR1 MNHEY and CDR2 SMNVEV (reference sequence). Trimming cost V 4 bases and J 9 bases; bases outside gene matches: 9. The DNA of the CDR3 is TGTGCCAGCAGTTCACGACTAGCGGGTTTGGGTGAGCAGTTCTTC. Encoded protein: CASSSRLAGLGEQFF.

The chain recombines TRBV25-1 with TRBJ2-7; maybe TRBD2 (6 bases). The CDR3 has 14 residues. Germline CDR1 is MGHDK and CDR2 is SYGVNS. The V end was cut by 2 bases, the J end by 3 bases, with 11 bases between. CDR3 residues: CASSEPGSVYEQYF. CDR3 coding DNA: TGTGCCAGCAGTGAACCCGGGAGCGTCTACGAGCAGTACTTC.

The J gene is TRBJ2-7, the V gene TRBV28; weak D call: TRBD2 (6 bases). Trimming cost V 3 bases and J 10 bases, with 10 bases left between them. The CDR3 is 11 residues long. Germline lookup yields CDR1 MDHEN and CDR2 SYDVKM. DNA of the CDR3: TGTGCCAGCAGTTTTGGAGGGGCCCAGTACTTC. Protein product: CASSFGGAQYF.

A remark on this clone: Compared with germline, one end of the junction differs, possibly owing to a read error. The chain couples TRBV19 to TRBJ2-4; 11 bases are shared with TRBD1. CDR1 and CDR2 (germline): LNHDA, SQIVND (reference sequence). This CDR3 has 18 amino acids. The CDR3 loop is CASSTPRDRGRAKNSQYF. The CDR3 nucleotides are TGTGCCAGTAGTACGCCGAGGGACAGGGGGAGAGCCAAAAACAGTCAGTACTTC.

The chain employs TRBV25-1 and TRBJ2-5, with D tentatively TRBD1 (6 bases). V was clipped by 6 bases and J by 2 bases, with 19 bases between them. CDR3 size: 16 residues. From germline, CDR1 is MGHDK and CDR2 SYGVNS. CDR3 nucleotide sequence: TGTGCCAGCAGCAACCCCCGCCCAGGGGCGCAAGAGACCCAGTACTTC. It codes for CASSNPRPGAQETQYF.

V usage is TRBV19 and J usage is TRBJ2-2, with 9 bases fitting TRBD1. With V trimmed by 6 bases and J by 4 bases, 6 bases remained unmatched. CDR1 LNHDA and CDR2 SQIVND come from the germline V gene (reference sequence). The CDR3 totals 15 residues. This CDR3 is CASSYRGRITGELFF. In nucleotides, the CDR3 is TGTGCCAGTAGCTACAGGGGGCGTATCACCGGGGAGCTGTTTTTT.

The rearrangement links TRBV5-6 to TRBJ2-2, with 7 positions matching TRBD1. This CDR3 comprises 15 residues. Trimming cost V 1 base and J 5 bases; bases outside gene matches: 5. Germline values: CDR1 SGHDT, CDR2 YYEEEE. CDR3 DNA: TGTGCCAGCAGCTTGAGGGGGCGTAAAACCGGGGAGCTGTTTTTT. Its protein product is CASSLRGRKTGELFF.

The V and J genes are TRBV5-1 and TRBJ2-2, with TRBD2 matching over 14 bases. Trimming cost V 3 bases and J 0 bases; bases outside gene matches: 1. The CDR3 loop spans 17 amino acids. From germline, CDR1 is SGHRS and CDR2 YFSETQ. In nucleotides, the CDR3 is TGCGCCAGCAGCTGGGGACTAGCGGGGGCGAACACCGGGGAGCTGTTTTTT. Its translation is CASSWGLAGANTGELFF.

This clone was seen once. The chain joins TRBV19 to TRBJ2-2, with a tentative D call TRBD1 (6 bases). The germline gives CDR1 LNHDA, CDR2 SQIVND (reference sequence). The CDR3 length is 14 residues. V lost 9 bases, J lost 3 bases, and 14 bases lay in between. CDR3 loop: CASRRTADTGELFF. Written as DNA, the CDR3 is TGTGCCAGCCGCCGGACAGCCGACACCGGGGAGCTGTTTTTT.

The chain couples TRBV5-1 to TRBJ2-2, with 14 bases matching TRBD2. Germline CDR1 and CDR2: SGHRS and YFSETQ. Losses at the gene ends were 4 bases for V and 4 bases for J; bases not matched to a gene: 3. The CDR3 contains 16 residues. The CDR3 protein is CASSGLAGGSTGELFF. The DNA of the CDR3 is TGCGCCAGCAGCGGACTAGCGGGGGGCTCCACCGGGGAGCTGTTTTTT.

The chain joins TRBV15 to TRBJ1-4; weak D call: TRBD1 (5 bases). This CDR3 spans 17 amino acids. Germline V gene sequence: CDR1 LNHNV, CDR2 YYDKDF (reference sequence). V lost 1 base and J lost 0, with 12 bases in between. CDR3 DNA sequence: TGTGCCACCAGCAGAGGGAGGGGTGGGACAACTAATGAAAAACTGTTTTTT. As protein: CATSRGRGGTTNEKLFF.

The V and J genes are TRBV4-3 and TRBJ2-7; D possibly corresponds to TRBD2 (6 bases). Germline CDR1 is LGHNA and CDR2 is YSLEER. Trimming removed 1 base at V and 7 bases at J, with 14 bases between. The CDR3 runs to 14 residues. DNA of the CDR3: TGCGCCAGCAGCCAAGGGACTTCTGGGGGGGAGCAGTACTTC. This translates into CASSQGTSGGEQYF.

This rearrangement joins TRBV7-9 to TRBJ1-5; D is perhaps TRBD1 (6 bases). Germline V lookup: CDR1 SEHNR, CDR2 FQNEAQ (reference sequence). Trimming stripped 2 bases from V and 5 bases from J, with 16 bases between. The CDR3 runs to 16 residues. This chain's CDR3 is CASSLISGGQDQPQHF. Written as DNA, the CDR3 is TGTGCCAGCAGCTTAATAAGCGGGGGGCAGGATCAGCCCCAGCATTTT.

The chain carries TRBV11-3 and TRBJ1-1, with D possibly matching TRBD1 (6 bases). CDR3 length equals 12 residues. Germline CDR1 and CDR2: SGHNT and YENEEA. Trimming shortened V by 5 bases and J by 5 bases, and 9 bases separated the two germline ends. CDR3 region: CASSAQGTEAFF. The CDR3, as DNA: TGTGCCAGCAGCGCCCAGGGGACTGAAGCTTTCTTT. Using reference TRBV11-3 and TRBJ1-1 for the parts outside the CDR3, the full variable domain is EAGVVQSPRYKIIEKKQPVAFWCNPISGHNTLYWYLQNLGQGPELLIRYENEEAVDDSQLPKDRFSAERLKGVDSTLKIQPAELGDSAVYLCASSAQGTEAFFGQGTRLTVV.

The chain uses TRBV4-2 and TRBJ1-2, with D tentatively TRBD1 (6 bases). This CDR3 has 15 amino acids. The V end lost 0 bases, the J end lost 6 bases, and 14 bases lay between the germline ends. Germline CDR1 reads LGHNA; CDR2 reads YNFKEQ. This CDR3 is CASSQDGAGENGYTF. CDR3 nucleotide sequence: TGTGCCAGCAGCCAAGATGGGGCAGGGGAGAATGGCTACACCTTC.

V is TRBV19 and J is TRBJ2-7, with 7 bases aligning to TRBD1. The V and J ends lost 4 bases and 6 bases, in that order; junction bases with no gene match: 6. The CDR3 consists of 13 residues. CDR1 is LNHDA and CDR2 is SQIVND in the germline V gene (reference sequence). This CDR3 reads CASSNRGTGEQYF. The CDR3, as DNA: TGTGCCAGTAGTAACAGGGGAACGGGCGAGCAGTACTTC.

This clone was picked up a small number of times. CDR3 sequence: CASSSIRWDRGVEYEQYF. In DNA, the CDR3 is TGTGCCAGCAGTTCGATCCGCTGGGACAGGGGGGTTGAGTACGAGCAGTACTTC. The chain carries TRBV11-3 and TRBJ2-7, with 11 bases fitting TRBD1. CDR3 length: 18 amino acids. Germline CDR1 and CDR2: SGHNT and YENEEA. The V segment lost 6 bases and the J segment 4 bases; nucleotides outside the gene matches: 17.

V is TRBV27 and J is TRBJ1-1; possibly TRBD1 for D (6 bases). The CDR3 covers 14 residues. Trimming took off 5 bases at V and 7 bases at J, with 17 bases between the two ends. The germline V gene encodes CDR1 MNHEY and CDR2 SMNVEV (reference sequence). CDR3 amino acids: CASSAEATGHEAFF. In DNA, the CDR3 is TGTGCCAGCAGTGCAGAGGCGACGGGACATGAAGCTTTCTTT.

The chain uses TRBV10-3 and TRBJ2-7; D not resolved. The CDR3 contains 11 residues. CDR1 is ENHRY, CDR2 SYGVKD, per germline. The V gene lost 3 bases and the J gene lost 4 bases, with 4 bases spanning the gap. This CDR3 is CAISDPYEQYF. The CDR3 region has the DNA TGTGCCATCAGTGACCCATACGAGCAGTACTTC.

This chain uses TRBV11-2 with TRBJ2-3; TRBD2 aligns across 13 bases. This CDR3 has 16 amino acids. CDR1 SGHAT and CDR2 FQNNGV come from the germline V gene. J was trimmed by 6 bases and V by 1 base; bases with no gene match: 4. CDR3: CASSLGTSGSSDTQYF. CDR3 nucleotides: TGTGCCAGCAGCTTAGGGACTAGCGGGAGTTCTGATACGCAGTATTTT.

The J gene is TRBJ2-1, the V gene TRBV6-5; a possible D gene is TRBD2 (6 bases). V was pared by 6 bases and J by 11 bases, with 17 bases between. CDR1 and CDR2 from the germline V gene are MNHEY and SVGAGI. The CDR3 totals 13 residues. CDR3 loop: CASSRGTPPKQFF. CDR3 in DNA: TGTGCCAGCAGCCGCGGGACCCCGCCCAAGCAGTTCTTC.

This chain links TRBV28 with TRBJ2-2; a possible D gene is TRBD1 (5 bases). V lost 6 bases and J 3 bases, leaving 26 bases between the germline ends. Germline loops: CDR1 MDHEN, CDR2 SYDVKM. This CDR3 is built from 19 residues. CDR3 in DNA: TGTGCCAGCAGACCTACGAAACCCAGACAGAAAGGTTACACCGGGGAGCTGTTTTTT. Translating it yields CASRPTKPRQKGYTGELFF.

The genes are TRBV5-6 and TRBJ1-4; 7 bases fit TRBD1. The V segment lost 4 bases and the J segment 5 bases; nucleotides outside the gene matches: 8. Germline CDR1 is SGHDT and CDR2 is YYEEEE. This CDR3 contains 15 residues. DNA of the CDR3: TGTGCCAGCAGCACCCAGGGGGTGGGGAATGAAAAACTGTTTTTT. Translating gives CASSTQGVGNEKLFF.

The chain couples TRBV28 to TRBJ1-2; no clear D. Per germline, CDR1 MDHEN and CDR2 SYDVKM. The CDR3 consists of 12 residues. With 2 bases removed from V and 3 bases from J, the gap between germline ends came to 4 bases. CDR3: CASSLVDYGYTF. DNA for the CDR3: TGTGCCAGCAGTTTAGTAGACTATGGCTACACCTTC.